This T cell receptor (beta chain) originates from a study of CD8+ T cells in alopecia areata. The V end was cut by 4 bases, the J end by 4 bases, with 19 bases between. The CDR3 has 15 amino acids. Germline values: CDR1 GTSNPN, CDR2 SVGIG (reference sequence). The treatment here: oral pan-JAK inhibitor, 5-10 mg twice daily. As the sequencing template, cDNA was produced by extracting RNA and reverse transcribing it. Here immunoSEQ multiplex PCR was the method, and the copy in TCRdb shows in-frame clones only, minus some. The data show roughly 210,000 clones, approximately 40% seen once. The sample in question was CD4+ T cells sorted from blood, obtained around week 36, from a patient treated with tofacitinib. The chain couples TRBV30 to TRBJ1-1; no clear D. The receptor was isolated from a human donor with alopecia areata. As DNA, the CDR3 is TGTGCCTGGACCATGTACTTGGCAGGCCTCACTGAAGCTTTCTTT. Translation gives CAWTMYLAGLTEAFF.